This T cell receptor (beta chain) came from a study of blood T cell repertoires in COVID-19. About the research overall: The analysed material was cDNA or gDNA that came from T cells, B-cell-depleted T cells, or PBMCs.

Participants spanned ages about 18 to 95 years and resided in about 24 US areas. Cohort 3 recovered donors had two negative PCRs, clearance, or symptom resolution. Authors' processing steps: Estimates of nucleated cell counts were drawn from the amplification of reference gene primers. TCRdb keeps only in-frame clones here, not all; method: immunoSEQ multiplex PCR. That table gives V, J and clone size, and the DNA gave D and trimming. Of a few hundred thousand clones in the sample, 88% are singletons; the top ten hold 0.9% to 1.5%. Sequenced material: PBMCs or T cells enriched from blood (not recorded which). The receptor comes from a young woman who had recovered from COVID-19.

CDR3 sequence: CASSPRGGDRGYNEQFF. The CDR3, as DNA: TGCGCCAGCAGCCCCCGGGGCGGGGACAGGGGTTACAATGAGCAGTTCTTC. The V gene is TRBV4-3, the J gene TRBJ2-1; TRBD1 aligns across 10 bases. The CDR3 sequence is 17 residues long. Germline assignment: CDR1 LGHNA and CDR2 YSLEER. V shed 4 bases and J 4 bases; nucleotides not matched to a gene: 10.